This is a list of T cell receptor beta chains from one sample in a study of identifying expanded T cells in peripheral blood. The table came from immunoSEQ multiplex PCR; TCRdb's copy has only in-frame clones and leaves some out. The data contain about 97,000 clones, about 91% of them seen just once; the ten biggest clones take up roughly 15%. The specimen was blood. These receptors came from a person aged 18-70 years in good health. Each CDR3 is given with its conserved first and last residue. The D gene is left open where the match is weak. Only part of the rows carry a size: once, few, many, or a class if the clone is expanded.

j_call clone_size v_call cdr3_length d_call cdr3_aa cdr3_nt
TRBJ1-5 . TRBV4-3 14 . CASSQVNMEQPQHF TGCGCCAGCAGCCAAGTTAACATGGAGCAGCCCCAGCATTTT
TRBJ1-2 . TRBV28 14 TRBD1 CASSEGTGRYGYTF TGTGCCAGCAGCGAAGGGACAGGGAGGTATGGCTACACCTTC
TRBJ1-1 . TRBV29-1 12 . CSVGTGRTEAFF TGCAGCGTTGGAACAGGGAGGACTGAAGCTTTCTTT
TRBJ2-5 . TRBV7-6 16 . CASSRTSGTLQETQYF TGTGCCAGCAGCCGCACCTCCGGGACACTCCAAGAGACCCAGTACTTC
TRBJ1-1 . TRBV4-1 17 TRBD1 CASSQETQGAMDTEAFF TGCGCCAGCAGCCAAGAGACACAGGGGGCTATGGACACTGAAGCTTTCTTT
TRBJ2-3 . TRBV7-2 16 TRBD2 CASSGPSGDLTDTQYF TGTGCCAGCAGCGGGCCTAGCGGGGATCTCACAGATACGCAGTATTTT
TRBJ2-3 once TRBV6-1 15 TRBD2 CASSGLAPSTDTQYF TGTGCCAGCTCCGGACTAGCGCCTAGCACAGATACGCAGTATTTT
TRBJ1-2 few TRBV20-1 11 . CSAREVYGYTF TGCAGTGCTAGAGAGGTTTATGGCTACACCTTC
TRBJ1-2 . TRBV5-4 14 . CASSSSGRNYGYTF TGTGCCAGCAGCTCGTCCGGGCGGAACTATGGCTACACCTTC
TRBJ1-1 . TRBV10-2 13 . CASSEQGNTEAFF TGCGCCAGCAGTGAGCAAGGCAACACTGAAGCTTTCTTT
TRBJ2-7 few TRBV5-3 14 . CARSLDPGGGEQYF TGTGCCAGAAGCTTGGATCCTGGCGGTGGCGAGCAGTACTTC
TRBJ2-7 . TRBV7-9 12 . CASSGLRDEQYF TGTGCCAGCAGTGGTTTGAGGGACGAGCAGTACTTC
TRBJ1-4 many TRBV14 14 . CASSLVSANEKLFF TGTGCCAGCAGCCTCGTATCAGCTAATGAAAAACTGTTTTTT
TRBJ1-2 few TRBV6-6 11 . CASRGGLGYTF TGTGCCAGCAGAGGGGGACTCGGCTACACCTTC
TRBJ1-1 few TRBV6-1 13 . CASSEAVVWEAFF TGTGCCAGCAGTGAAGCGGTCGTGTGGGAAGCTTTCTTT
TRBJ2-1 . TRBV9 14 . CASSPDGFWNEQFF TGTGCCAGCAGCCCGGACGGGTTTTGGAATGAGCAGTTCTTC
TRBJ1-6 few TRBV14 15 . CASSQGGTLLSPLHF TGTGCCAGCAGCCAAGGAGGGACACTACTTTCACCCCTCCACTTT
TRBJ1-5 . TRBV7-9 14 . CASSLEGGNQPQHF TGTGCCAGCAGCTTGGAGGGGGGGAATCAGCCCCAGCATTTT
TRBJ2-3 . TRBV7-3 18 TRBD2 CASSPGTSGRVGTDTQYF TGTGCCAGCAGCCCCGGTACTAGCGGGAGGGTTGGCACAGATACGCAGTATTTT
TRBJ1-1 . TRBV5-1 8 . CAPHPAFF TGCGCCCCTCACCCAGCTTTCTTT
TRBJ2-7 once TRBV19 13 . CASRTKGSYEQYF TGTGCCAGTAGGACGAAGGGGTCCTACGAGCAGTACTTC
TRBJ2-2 . TRBV19 17 TRBD2 CASSMVGTSGTDGELFF TGTGCCAGTAGTATGGTTGGGACTAGCGGGACCGACGGGGAGCTGTTTTTT
TRBJ2-5 . TRBV19 14 TRBD1 CASSIHGQGETQYF TGTGCCAGTAGTATACATGGACAGGGTGAGACCCAGTACTTC
TRBJ1-2 . TRBV6-1 14 . CASSSSDGIRGYTF TGTGCCAGCAGTTCCTCAGACGGCATCCGGGGCTACACCTTC
TRBJ2-1 . TRBV7-2 12 . CASSLFYNEQFF TGTGCCAGCAGCTTATTTTACAATGAGCAGTTCTTC
TRBJ2-5 . TRBV29-1 13 . CSVEVIYQETQYF TGCAGCGTTGAGGTGATTTACCAAGAGACCCAGTACTTC
TRBJ2-1 . TRBV4-2 16 TRBD2 CASSQGGLAAYNEQFF TGTGCCAGCAGCCAAGGTGGACTAGCGGCTTACAATGAGCAGTTCTTC
TRBJ2-5 . TRBV28 14 . CASSPPQGGETQYF TGTGCCAGCAGTCCGCCACAGGGAGGGGAGACCCAGTACTTC
TRBJ1-6 . TRBV18 16 . CASSPVRERYNSPLHF TGTGCCAGCTCACCGGTCAGGGAGCGTTATAATTCACCCCTCCACTTT
TRBJ1-2 . TRBV7-2 14 . CASSLSQGQYGYTF TGTGCCAGCAGCTTATCCCAGGGCCAATATGGCTACACCTTC
TRBJ2-7 . TRBV7-2 16 . CASSPSPVGASYEQYF TGTGCCAGCAGCCCCTCCCCGGTCGGGGCATCCTACGAGCAGTACTTC
TRBJ2-1 . TRBV7-3 14 . CASSPGGVPNEQFF TGTGCCAGCAGCCCTGGCGGTGTGCCCAATGAGCAGTTCTTC
TRBJ2-1 . TRBV15 15 TRBD1 CATSREQGGYNEQFF TGTGCCACCAGCAGAGAACAGGGGGGCTACAATGAGCAGTTCTTC
TRBJ2-7 . TRBV19 14 . CASSGQLGPYEQYF TGTGCCAGTAGTGGTCAGCTGGGGCCCTACGAGCAGTACTTC
TRBJ1-1 once TRBV29-1 14 TRBD1 CSVEDRGQGVEAFF TGCAGCGTTGAAGATCGCGGACAGGGTGTTGAAGCTTTCTTT
TRBJ1-1 few TRBV4-1 15 . CASSQGVRGNIEAFF TGCGCCAGCAGCCAAGGGGTCCGAGGGAACATTGAAGCTTTCTTT
TRBJ1-4 once TRBV27 13 . CASSYRRNEKLFF TGTGCCAGCAGTTACAGGCGAAACGAAAAACTGTTTTTT
TRBJ2-1 . TRBV2 14 . CASRETPNYNEQFF TGTGCCAGCAGGGAGACACCGAATTACAATGAGCAGTTCTTC
TRBJ1-4 . TRBV29-1 14 . CSVEDGVGGTKLFF TGCAGCGTTGAAGATGGAGTCGGGGGAACTAAACTGTTTTTT
TRBJ1-5 . TRBV7-9 15 . CASSLRGVGNQPQHF TGTGCCAGCAGCTTAAGAGGGGTTGGAAATCAGCCCCAGCATTTT
TRBJ1-5 . TRBV6-1 14 . CASSDSKSAQPQHF TGTGCCAGCAGTGACTCCAAATCGGCTCAGCCCCAGCATTTT
TRBJ2-1 . TRBV19 12 . CASSAFNNEQFF TGTGCCAGTAGTGCCTTTAACAATGAGCAGTTCTTC
TRBJ2-5 . TRBV7-2 13 . CASSLGERETQYF TGTGCCAGCAGCTTGGGGGAGAGAGAGACCCAGTACTTC
TRBJ2-2 . TRBV25-1 16 TRBD1 CASSQTGVGYTGELFF TGTGCCAGCAGCCAGACAGGGGTTGGTTACACCGGGGAGCTGTTTTTT
TRBJ2-7 . TRBV5-1 12 . CASSLGRVEQYF TGCGCCAGCAGCTTGGGGAGGGTCGAGCAGTACTTC
TRBJ2-7 . TRBV11-2 12 . CASSRFSYEQYF TGTGCCAGCAGCCGCTTCTCCTACGAGCAGTACTTC
TRBJ2-5 . TRBV28 14 . CASSFPGTQETQYF TGTGCCAGCAGTTTCCCAGGCACCCAAGAGACCCAGTACTTC
TRBJ2-7 once TRBV5-1 13 TRBD1 CASSHRGTNEQYF TGCGCCAGCAGCCACAGGGGTACCAACGAGCAGTACTTC
TRBJ2-7 . TRBV7-9 13 . CASSLSSPYEQYF TGTGCCAGCAGCTTAAGCAGCCCCTACGAGCAGTACTTC
TRBJ2-7 . TRBV5-1 13 . CASSSQGRYEQYF TGCGCCAGCAGCTCGCAAGGGCGATACGAGCAGTACTTC
TRBJ2-2 . TRBV7-9 14 TRBD1 CASSPRQGSGELFF TGTGCCAGCAGCCCAAGACAGGGTTCCGGGGAGCTGTTTTTT
TRBJ1-2 . TRBV5-6 15 TRBD1 CASSSQGALNYGYTF TGTGCCAGCAGCTCACAGGGGGCCCTTAACTATGGCTACACCTTC
TRBJ1-2 . TRBV30 14 TRBD1 CAWSTGQGADGYTF TGTGCCTGGAGTACAGGACAGGGGGCGGATGGCTACACCTTC